Here is one TCR beta chain with its context. The antigen remains unidentified. The data stem from a study of cytomegalovirus exposure and HLA in healthy donors. Overall study context: Per a later analysis, the roughly 690 first-cohort and 110 or so validation repertoires shared one platform.

The validation cohort, a group of 120 or so subjects, included the donors and was separate from the roughly 670-subject first cohort. Study observations and caveats: Generally TCR sequences proved uncommon, though certain public TCRs appeared in numerous donors. In vitro confirmation showed three CMV-associated chains to be CMV antigen specific.

This table comes from immunoSEQ multiplex PCR, and its TCRdb copy is limited to in-frame clones, with some not included. Counted here are roughly 180,000 clones, about 89% occurring once; the ten biggest clones make up 6% to 8%. CDR1 and CDR2 (germline): MDHEN, SYDVKM. V lost 4 bases, J lost 5 bases, and 8 bases lay in between. The CDR3 has 12 amino acids. J is TRBJ1-1 and V is TRBV28; perhaps TRBD1 as D (5 bases). The receptor comes from a man aged 30-40 years in good health and CMV-seropositive. What was sequenced was PBMCs. This chain's CDR3 is CASSSGSTEAFF. CDR3 coding DNA: TGTGCCAGCAGTTCAGGGAGTACTGAAGCTTTCTTT.